Listed here are 8 T cell receptor beta chains from one sample, sequenced in a study of STAT5B mutations in CD4+ large granular lymphocyte leukemia. Assay used: immunoSEQ multiplex PCR; TCRdb lists only in-frame clones, some missing. The table shows about 18,000 clones, with approximately 88% occurring only once. The sequenced material came from CD4+ T cells from blood buffy coats. Receptors were obtained from a human donor in good health.

The V gene is TRBV30, the J gene TRBJ2-7, with 7 bases matching TRBD1. The CDR3 consists of 16 residues. The germline V gene has CDR1 GTSNPN and CDR2 SVGIG (reference sequence). Unmatched junction bases numbered 12, after V lost 0 bases and J lost 4 bases. CDR3 nucleotide sequence: TGTGCCTGGAGTGTACTTGGGACAGCAAAAGGGTACGAGCAGTACTTC. Its protein is CAWSVLGTAKGYEQYF.

Turning to this clone: Other nucleotide sequences in the sample specify the same CDR3. The chain is built from TRBV9 and TRBJ2-5; weak D call: TRBD2 (5 bases). The V gene's germline CDR1 is SGDLS and CDR2 YYNGEE. V lost 4 bases, J lost 5 bases, and 15 bases lay in between. CDR3 size: 14 residues. CDR3 protein: CASSPRTGQETQYF. The CDR3 region has the DNA TGTGCCAGCAGCCCCCGGACTGGCCAGGAGACCCAGTACTTC.

CDR3 in amino acids: CAISQGEGNQPQHF. The CDR3 nucleotides read TGTGCCATCAGCCAGGGTGAGGGCAATCAGCCCCAGCATTTT. The genes are TRBV10-3 and TRBJ1-5; D might be TRBD1 (5 bases). The V end lost 6 bases, the J end lost 2 bases, and 11 bases lay between the germline ends. This CDR3 contains 14 residues. The germline V gene has CDR1 ENHRY and CDR2 SYGVKD.

This chain connects TRBV6-5 to TRBJ1-4; 7 bases map to TRBD1. The CDR3 is 14 residues long. CDR1 MNHEY and CDR2 SVGAGI come from the germline V gene. The V gene end was trimmed by 0 bases and the J gene end by 8 bases; junction bases not matched to a gene: 3. The CDR3 spells CASSYSRGGEKLFF. CDR3 DNA: TGTGCCAGCAGTTACTCCAGGGGGGGGGAAAAACTGTTTTTT.

The rearrangement uses TRBV5-6 and TRBJ1-2; D perhaps matches TRBD1 (5 bases). Germline CDR1 reads SGHDT; CDR2 reads YYEEEE. Between the trimmed V and J ends, which lost 4 bases and 4 bases, there was a span of 8 bases. The CDR3 extends over 12 amino acids. CDR3 nucleotide sequence: TGTGCCAGCAGCAAGGACATCTATGGCTACACCTTC. Amino acids: CASSKDIYGYTF. The variable domain in full, completed from reference TRBV5-6 and TRBJ1-2, reads DAGVTQSPTHLIKTRGQQVTLRCSPKSGHDTVSWYQQALGQGPQFIFQYYEEEERQRGNFPDRFSGHQFPNYSSELNVNALLLGDSALYLCASSKDIYGYTFGSGTRLTVV.

The rearrangement links TRBV6-6 to TRBJ2-1, with TRBD2 matching over 12 bases. Germline V gene sequence: CDR1 MNHNY, CDR2 SVGAGI (reference sequence). The CDR3 contains 16 residues. V shed 5 bases and J 8 bases; nucleotides not matched to a gene: 10. The CDR3, as DNA: TGTGCCAGCAGTCAGTCGACTAGCGGGAGAGGCGATGAGCAGTTCTTC. Its translation: CASSQSTSGRGDEQFF.

This rearrangement joins TRBV4-1 to TRBJ1-5, with D perhaps matching TRBD1 (6 bases). V lost 3 bases, J lost 6 bases, and 15 bases lay in between. The CDR3 has 15 amino acids. Germline CDR1 MGHRA, CDR2 YSYEKL. This CDR3 reads CASSQQRGAGQPQHF. The DNA for the CDR3 is TGCGCCAGCAGCCAGCAGCGGGGGGCTGGTCAGCCCCAGCATTTT.

The gene calls are TRBV7-8 and TRBJ2-5; TRBD2 matches at 10 bases. V was pared by 3 bases and J by 6 bases, with 4 bases of the junction left unmatched. Looked up from germline, CDR1 is SGHVS and CDR2 is FQNEAQ. CDR3 length equals 14 residues. The CDR3 loop reads CASSFLAGEQTQYF. The CDR3 DNA sequence: TGTGCCAGCAGCTTTCTAGCGGGAGAACAGACCCAGTACTTC. The full variable domain, completed using reference TRBV7-8 and TRBJ2-5, is GAGVSQSPRYKVAKRGQDVALRCDPISGHVSLFWYQQALGQGPEFLTYFQNEAQLDKSGLPSDRFFAERPEGSVSTLKIQRTQQEDSAVYLCASSFLAGEQTQYFGPGTRLLVL.